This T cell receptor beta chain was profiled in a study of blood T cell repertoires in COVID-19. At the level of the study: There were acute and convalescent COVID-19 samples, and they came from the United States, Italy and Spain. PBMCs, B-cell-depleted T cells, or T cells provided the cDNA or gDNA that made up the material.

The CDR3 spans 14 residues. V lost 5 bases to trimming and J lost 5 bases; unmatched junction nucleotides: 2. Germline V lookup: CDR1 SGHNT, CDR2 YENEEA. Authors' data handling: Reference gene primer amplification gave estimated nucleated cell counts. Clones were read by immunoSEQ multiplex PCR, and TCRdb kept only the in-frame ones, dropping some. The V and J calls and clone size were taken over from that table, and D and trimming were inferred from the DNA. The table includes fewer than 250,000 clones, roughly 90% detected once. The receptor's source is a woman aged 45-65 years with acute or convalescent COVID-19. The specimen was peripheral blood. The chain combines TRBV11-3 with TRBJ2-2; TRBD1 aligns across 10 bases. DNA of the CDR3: TGTGCCAGCAGCCCGGGACAGGGGACCGGGGAGCTGTTTTTT. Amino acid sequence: CASSPGQGTGELFF.